This TCR beta chain is from a study of pediatric ulcerative colitis. Germline CDR1 KGHSH, CDR2 LQKENI. This CDR3 has 15 amino acids. V trimming: 2 bases; J trimming: 5 bases; junction bases outside the gene matches: 4. Colonoscopy and blood draw happened at the same time. Sequencing was at survey level. Only in-frame clones appear in the TCRdb table, and some are missing; sequencing was by immunoSEQ multiplex PCR. This sample has tens of thousands of clones, with around 80% found just once. The genes are TRBV18 and TRBJ1-4, with 8 bases identical to TRBD1. Sequenced: blood. The sequence was collected from a boy between 10 and 17 years old with severe ulcerative colitis. The CDR3 is CASSPGQGANEKLFF. In DNA, the CDR3 is TGTGCCAGCTCACCAGGGCAGGGGGCGAATGAAAAACTGTTTTTT.